One sample yielded the 32 T cell receptor beta chains listed below, sequenced in a study of T cell responses to AZD1222 COVID-19 vaccine. Produced via immunoSEQ multiplex PCR; TCRdb's table is partial and in-frame only. The sample consists of some 200,000 clones, over 85% of them appearing once. Sequenced material: peripheral blood, taken on day 0 of AZD1222 vaccination. The source is an adult in good health.

V is TRBV6-1 and J is TRBJ2-2; D perhaps matches TRBD2 (5 bases). The CDR3 covers 13 residues. V was pared by 1 base and J by 6 bases, with 6 bases between. In germline, CDR1 is MNHNS, CDR2 SASEGT. The CDR3 loop is CASSEGGPGELFF. The CDR3 bases are TGTGCCAGCAGTGAAGGCGGGCCCGGGGAGCTGTTTTTT.

This chain connects TRBV18 to TRBJ1-1; the D is unclear. CDR3 length equals 15 residues. The V and J ends lost 0 bases and 1 base respectively, with 9 bases between them. Looked up from germline, CDR1 is KGHSH and CDR2 is LQKENI. The CDR3 sequence is CASSPPQLPNTEAFF. CDR3 bases: TGTGCCAGCTCACCACCACAGCTTCCGAACACTGAAGCTTTCTTT.

This clone was recorded only once. This sequence joins TRBV5-6 and TRBJ1-1; D gene ambiguous. The CDR3 loop spans 14 amino acids. Trimming cost V 0 bases and J 1 base, with 7 bases left between them. In germline, CDR1 is SGHDT, CDR2 YYEEEE. CDR3 nucleotides: TGTGCCAGCAGCTTGGCGGGGAAGAACACTGAAGCTTTCTTT. The encoded protein is CASSLAGKNTEAFF.

As regards this clone: At the DNA level, this CDR3 is encoded by other sequences in the same sample as well. This chain uses TRBV6-5 with TRBJ1-3, with a tentative D call TRBD1 (5 bases). The V and J ends lost 4 bases and 0 bases respectively, with 10 bases between them. The CDR3 covers 15 residues. Germline V gives CDR1 MNHEY, CDR2 SVGAGI. Here the CDR3 DNA reads TGTGCCAGCAGTTTTACAGGAGTCTCTGGAAACACCATATATTTT. Its translation is CASSFTGVSGNTIYF.

This clone was counted many times. J is TRBJ2-2 and V is TRBV5-1, with D unclear. CDR3 length: 14 residues. Trimming shortened V by 1 base and J by 2 bases, and 6 bases separated the two germline ends. Germline assignment: CDR1 SGHRS and CDR2 YFSETQ. CDR3 nucleotides: TGCGCCAGCAGCTTGATGACTAACACCGGGGAGCTGTTTTTT. Residues: CASSLMTNTGELFF.

The chain has TRBV6-2 or TRBV6-3 and TRBJ2-7; D not resolved. The CDR3 has 13 amino acids. From germline, CDR1 is MNHEY and CDR2 SVGEGT. The V end lost 1 base, the J end lost 3 bases, and 7 bases lay between the germline ends. The CDR3: CASSYYPVYEQYF. CDR3 in DNA: TGTGCCAGCAGTTACTACCCGGTCTACGAGCAGTACTTC.

The chain recombines TRBV7-9 with TRBJ2-7; 11 bases are a match to TRBD2. V lost 5 bases, J lost 5 bases, and 17 bases stayed unmatched. The CDR3 has 18 amino acids. Looked up from germline, CDR1 is SEHNR and CDR2 is FQNEAQ (reference sequence). This chain's CDR3 is CASSPGVAGGPGLNEQYF. The CDR3 bases are TGTGCCAGCAGCCCAGGGGTAGCGGGAGGGCCAGGTCTGAACGAGCAGTACTTC.

CDR3 nucleotides: TGTGCCAGCAGCGCGACCGGGACAGGGGTAGGGGAGACCCAGTACTTC. Translated, it gives CASSATGTGVGETQYF. This sequence joins TRBV9 and TRBJ2-5, with TRBD1 matching over 10 bases. The CDR3 sequence is 16 residues long. With V trimmed by 3 bases and J by 5 bases, 10 bases remained unmatched. The V gene's germline CDR1 is SGDLS and CDR2 YYNGEE. The full variable domain, rest sourced from reference TRBV9 and TRBJ2-5, is DSGVTQTPKHLITATGQRVTLRCSPRSGDLSVYWYQQSLDQGLQFLIQYYNGEERAKGNILERFSAQQFPDLHSELNLSSLELGDSALYFCASSATGTGVGETQYFGPGTRLLVL.

The table lists this clone with a few counts. This chain joins TRBV4-2 and TRBJ1-3, with D tentatively TRBD1 (5 bases). CDR1 and CDR2 from the germline V gene are LGHNA and YNFKEQ. There are 17 residues in the CDR3. Trimming removed 0 bases at V and 0 bases at J, with 12 bases between. CDR3 nucleotides: TGTGCCAGCAGCCAAGAATTGTGGGGGACCTCTGGAAACACCATATATTTT. It encodes CASSQELWGTSGNTIYF.

This clone occurred once. The rearrangement joins TRBV6-5 to TRBJ2-7, with TRBD2 as a possible D gene (6 bases). V gave up 5 bases and J gave up 13 bases, with 18 bases separating them. The CDR3 is 12 amino acids. Germline values: CDR1 MNHEY, CDR2 SVGAGI. The CDR3 sequence is CASSPTGTSFYF. In DNA, the CDR3 is TGTGCCAGCAGTCCTACCGGGACTTCGTTCTACTTC.

V and J are TRBV7-8 and TRBJ2-7; 12 nucleotides match TRBD2. V dropped 5 bases and J dropped 2; count of bases not matched to a gene: 7. The CDR3 loop spans 16 amino acids. CDR1 SGHVS and CDR2 FQNEAQ come from the germline V gene. The CDR3, as DNA: TGTGCCAGCAGCCCCCGGACTAGCGGGGCGACCTACGAGCAGTACTTC. Translated, it gives CASSPRTSGATYEQYF.

The chain joins TRBV11-2 to TRBJ2-7; D call uncertain. V was clipped by 3 bases and J by 1 base, with 7 bases between them. The CDR3 consists of 13 residues. Germline V gives CDR1 SGHAT, CDR2 FQNNGV. The CDR3 here is CASSFTESYEQYF. CDR3 bases: TGTGCCAGCAGCTTTACGGAGTCCTACGAGCAGTACTTC.

The rearrangement joins TRBV30 to TRBJ2-7; D gene uncertain. From germline, CDR1 is GTSNPN and CDR2 SVGIG (reference sequence). The CDR3 consists of 14 residues. V was cut by 2 bases and J by 0 bases, with 11 bases left in between. The CDR3 sequence is CAWSSGYTSYEQYF. CDR3 coding DNA: TGTGCCTGGAGTAGTGGATATACCTCCTACGAGCAGTACTTC.

This rearrangement joins TRBV13 to TRBJ1-6, with TRBD1 matching 7 bases. Germline CDR1 and CDR2: PRHDT and FYEKMQ (reference sequence). Trimming took 5 bases from V and 10 from J; bases not matched to a gene: 8. This CDR3 contains 14 residues. CDR3 DNA sequence: TGTGCCAGCAGCCGAAACAGGGGCGGCTCACCCCTCCACTTT. Protein product: CASSRNRGGSPLHF.

The chain links TRBV27 to TRBJ2-7, with TRBD1 matching 9 bases. Per the germline V gene, CDR1 is MNHEY and CDR2 is SMNVEV (reference sequence). The CDR3 contains 14 residues. J lost 6 bases, V lost 7 bases, and 10 bases had no gene match. CDR3: CASMRGTGQGEQYF. CDR3 nucleotides: TGTGCCAGCATGAGGGGGACGGGACAGGGCGAGCAGTACTTC.

This chain joins TRBV2 and TRBJ1-2; D gene unclear. Trimming took 6 bases from V and 0 from J, leaving 14 bases between them. Germline assignment: CDR1 SNHLY and CDR2 FYNNEI. The CDR3 contains 15 residues. The CDR3 reads CASSRGLQANYGYTF. The CDR3 bases are TGTGCCAGCAGCCGGGGTCTTCAAGCTAACTATGGCTACACCTTC.

V and J are TRBV19 and TRBJ2-2, with no clear D. The CDR3 length is 18 residues. V lost 2 bases and J 1 base, leaving 17 bases between the germline ends. Germline lookup yields CDR1 LNHDA and CDR2 SQIVND (reference sequence). For the CDR3, the DNA is TGTGCCAGTAGTATAATTTTCGTCACCCTAGGGAACACCGGGGAGCTGTTTTTT. This translates into CASSIIFVTLGNTGELFF.

The chain recombines TRBV5-1 with TRBJ1-1; D gene unclear. This CDR3 comprises 13 residues. Germline V gives CDR1 SGHRS, CDR2 YFSETQ. Trimming left V 0 bases short and J 1 base short, with 4 bases between. This chain's CDR3 is CASSLGRNTEAFF. DNA of the CDR3: TGCGCCAGCAGCTTGGGACGGAACACTGAAGCTTTCTTT.

This clone was counted once. At one end, the junction sequence differs from germline, possibly due to a read error. This CDR3 is CVSSLGLSTDTQYF. The CDR3 DNA sequence: TGCGTCAGCAGCTTGGGACTTTCCACAGATACGCAGTATTTT. The J gene is TRBJ2-3, the V gene TRBV5-1; D is possibly TRBD2 (6 bases). CDR3 length equals 14 residues. Germline V gene sequence: CDR1 SGHRS, CDR2 YFSETQ.

The chain employs TRBV18 and TRBJ1-2; tentatively, D is TRBD1 (5 bases). Germline-derived CDR1 and CDR2 are KGHSH and LQKENI. The CDR3 consists of 15 residues. With 0 bases removed from V and 7 bases from J, the gap between germline ends came to 15 bases. CDR3 residues: CASSPPNRGEGGYTF. As DNA, the CDR3 is TGTGCCAGCTCACCACCTAATCGGGGCGAGGGTGGCTACACCTTC.

The chain has TRBV5-1 and TRBJ1-4; 7 bases are shared with TRBD1. The CDR3 contains 15 residues. The V segment lost 0 bases and the J segment 4 bases; nucleotides outside the gene matches: 3. The germline gives CDR1 SGHRS, CDR2 YFSETQ. This CDR3 is CASSLGGQHNEKLFF. CDR3 DNA sequence: TGCGCCAGCAGCTTGGGGGGACAGCATAATGAAAAACTGTTTTTT.

J is TRBJ1-1 and V is TRBV30, with D perhaps TRBD1 (6 bases). The germline gives CDR1 GTSNPN, CDR2 SVGIG (reference sequence). The CDR3 loop spans 16 amino acids. Deletions cut 2 bases from V and 2 bases from J, with 18 bases between. CDR3 sequence reads: CAWSPPGHRPNTEAFF. The CDR3 DNA is TGTGCCTGGAGTCCCCCGGGACACAGGCCTAACACTGAAGCTTTCTTT.

The chain combines TRBV2 with TRBJ2-1; 7 bases are shared with TRBD2. V lost 7 bases to trimming and J lost 4 bases; unmatched junction nucleotides: 10. In germline, CDR1 is SNHLY, CDR2 FYNNEI. The CDR3 sequence is 15 residues long. The CDR3 nucleotides are TGTGCCAGCACCCGCGGGAGCGGAGGGTACAATGAGCAGTTCTTC. Amino acid sequence: CASTRGSGGYNEQFF.

V and J are TRBV5-1 and TRBJ1-4, with D unclear. Germline-derived CDR1 and CDR2 are SGHRS and YFSETQ. This CDR3 is built from 13 residues. V lost 3 bases, J lost 8 bases, and 11 bases lay in between. CDR3 DNA: TGCGCCAGCAGCTGGGCGGGTGGAGAAAAACTGTTTTTT. This gives the protein CASSWAGGEKLFF.

V and J are TRBV27 and TRBJ1-6, with a possible D match to TRBD1 (6 bases). The CDR3 consists of 15 residues. Trimming stripped 6 bases from V and 10 bases from J, with 19 bases between. Germline CDR1 MNHEY, CDR2 SMNVEV (reference sequence). CDR3 coding DNA: TGTGCCAGCAGCGTTCGACAGGATCTAGTCTCACCCCTCCACTTT. It yields the protein CASSVRQDLVSPLHF.

This clone came up once. CDR3 DNA: TGTGCCAGCAGCTCCATCCAGGGAGTAGGTCAGCCCCAGCATTTT. Its translation: CASSSIQGVGQPQHF. The V call is TRBV5-6, the J call TRBJ1-5, with D maybe TRBD1 (5 bases). This CDR3 has 15 residues. Looked up from germline, CDR1 is SGHDT and CDR2 is YYEEEE. Trimming stripped 3 bases from V and 6 bases from J, with 16 bases between.

This clone appeared a single time. The CDR3: CASSYTPVWSSGNTIYF. The CDR3 DNA reads as TGTGCCAGCAGCTACACCCCAGTTTGGAGCTCTGGAAACACCATATATTTT. This chain uses TRBV7-9 with TRBJ1-3, with unresolved D. V lost 4 bases and J lost 0, with 16 bases in between. CDR3 length equals 17 residues. Germline V lookup: CDR1 SEHNR, CDR2 FQNEAQ (reference sequence). The complete variable domain, with remaining parts taken from reference TRBV7-9 and TRBJ1-3, reads DTGVSQNPRHKITKRGQNVTFRCDPISEHNRLYWYRQTLGQGPEFLTYFQNEAQLEKSRLLSDRFSAERPKGSFSTLEIQRTEQGDSAMYLCASSYTPVWSSGNTIYFGEGSWLTVV.

The table lists this clone with a count of one. This chain links TRBV5-1 with TRBJ1-2; no clear D gene. Trimming shortened V by 0 bases and J by 4 bases, and 7 bases separated the two germline ends. The CDR3 is made up of 13 amino acids. Per germline, CDR1 SGHRS and CDR2 YFSETQ. In nucleotides, the CDR3 is TGCGCCAGCAGCTTGGATGGCGGCTATGGCTACACCTTC. Protein: CASSLDGGYGYTF. The full variable domain, with the rest looked up from reference TRBV5-1 and TRBJ1-2, is KAGVTQTPRYLIKTRGQQVTLSCSPISGHRSVSWYQQTPGQGLQFLFEYFSETQRNKGNFPGRFSGRQFSNSRSEMNVSTLELGDSALYLCASSLDGGYGYTFGSGTRLTVV.

The chain employs TRBV15 and TRBJ1-4; unclear D gene. V lost 1 base to trimming and J lost 8 bases, with 14 bases between them. The CDR3 extends over 15 amino acids. CDR1 LNHNV and CDR2 YYDKDF come from the germline V gene (reference sequence). The chain's CDR3 is CATSRGGGSREKLFF. Written as DNA, the CDR3 is TGTGCCACCAGCAGAGGTGGAGGATCGCGGGAAAAACTGTTTTTT.

This clone was observed a handful of times. J is TRBJ1-3 and V is TRBV7-2; tentatively, D is TRBD1 (5 bases). The CDR3 runs 19 residues. With 2 bases removed from V and 0 bases from J, the gap between germline ends came to 20 bases. Germline V gene lookup returns CDR1 SGHTA and CDR2 FQGNSA. CDR3: CASSLKGAIWGGSGNTIYF. CDR3 DNA sequence: TGTGCCAGCAGCTTAAAAGGGGCCATCTGGGGAGGCTCTGGAAACACCATATATTTT.

This rearrangement joins TRBV6-5 to TRBJ1-1; TRBD1 is a possible D gene (5 bases). The CDR3 spans 15 residues. Trimming cost V 0 bases and J 4 bases, with 12 bases left between them. Germline loops: CDR1 MNHEY, CDR2 SVGAGI. CDR3 sequence (DNA): TGTGCCAGCAGTTACTCCCTGGGGGGGACCACTGAAGCTTTCTTT. It yields the protein CASSYSLGGTTEAFF.

Ten or more counts support this clone. The chain has TRBV19 and TRBJ1-2; 9 bases map to TRBD1. The CDR3 runs 14 residues. In germline, CDR1 is LNHDA, CDR2 SQIVND (reference sequence). V was clipped by 5 bases and J by 4 bases; unmatched bases: 5. The chain's CDR3 is CASSPSTGGYGYTF. Written as DNA, the CDR3 is TGTGCCAGTAGTCCGTCGACAGGGGGCTATGGCTACACCTTC.